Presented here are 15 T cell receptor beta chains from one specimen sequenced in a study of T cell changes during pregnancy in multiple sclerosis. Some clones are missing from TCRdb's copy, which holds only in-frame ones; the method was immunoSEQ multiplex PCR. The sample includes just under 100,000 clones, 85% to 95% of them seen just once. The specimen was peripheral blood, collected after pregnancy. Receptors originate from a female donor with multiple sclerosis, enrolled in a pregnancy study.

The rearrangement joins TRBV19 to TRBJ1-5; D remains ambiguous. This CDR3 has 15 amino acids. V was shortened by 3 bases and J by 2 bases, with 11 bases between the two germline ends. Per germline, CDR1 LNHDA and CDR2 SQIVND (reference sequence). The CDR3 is CASSIVLRGNQPQHF. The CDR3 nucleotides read TGTGCCAGTAGTATTGTCTTGAGGGGCAATCAGCCCCAGCATTTT.

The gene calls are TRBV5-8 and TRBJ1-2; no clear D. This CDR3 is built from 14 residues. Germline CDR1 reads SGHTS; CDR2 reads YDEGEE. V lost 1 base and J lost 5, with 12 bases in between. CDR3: CASSLPPSSYGYTF. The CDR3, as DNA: TGTGCCAGCAGCTTGCCCCCCTCCAGTTATGGCTACACCTTC.

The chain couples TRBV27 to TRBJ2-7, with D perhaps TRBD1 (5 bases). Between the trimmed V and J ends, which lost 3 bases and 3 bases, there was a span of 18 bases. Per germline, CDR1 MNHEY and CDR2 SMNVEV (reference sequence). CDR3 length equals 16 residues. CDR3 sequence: CASSLATAPTFYEQYF. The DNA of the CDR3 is TGTGCCAGCAGTTTGGCGACAGCGCCAACATTCTACGAGCAGTACTTC.

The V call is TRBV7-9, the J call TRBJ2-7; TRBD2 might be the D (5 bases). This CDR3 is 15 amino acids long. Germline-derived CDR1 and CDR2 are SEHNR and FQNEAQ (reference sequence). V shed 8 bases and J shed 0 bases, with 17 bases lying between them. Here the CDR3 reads CASFGVLGSSYEQYF. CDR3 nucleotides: TGTGCCAGCTTCGGAGTTCTAGGGAGCTCCTACGAGCAGTACTTC.

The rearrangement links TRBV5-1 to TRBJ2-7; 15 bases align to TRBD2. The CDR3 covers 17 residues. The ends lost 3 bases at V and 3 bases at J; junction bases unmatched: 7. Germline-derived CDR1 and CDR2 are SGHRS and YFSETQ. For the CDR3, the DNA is TGCGCCAGCAGCTGGGGACTAGCGGGAGGCTTTATCTACGAGCAGTACTTC. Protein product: CASSWGLAGGFIYEQYF.

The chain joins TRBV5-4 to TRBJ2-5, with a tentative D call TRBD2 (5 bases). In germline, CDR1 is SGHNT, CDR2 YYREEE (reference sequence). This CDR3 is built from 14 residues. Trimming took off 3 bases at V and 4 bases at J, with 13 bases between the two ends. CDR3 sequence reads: CASSSRGGLETQYF. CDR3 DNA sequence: TGTGCCAGCAGCTCTCGGGGTGGCCTAGAGACCCAGTACTTC.

The CDR3 here is CASSPDRGAQHF. CDR3 sequence (DNA): TGTGCCAGCAGCCCGGACAGGGGGGCCCAGCATTTT. The chain recombines TRBV28 with TRBJ1-5; 10 nucleotides match TRBD1. J was trimmed by 11 bases and V by 6 bases; bases with no gene match: 4. The V gene's germline CDR1 is MDHEN and CDR2 SYDVKM. The CDR3 contains 12 residues.

CDR3 nucleotides: TGTGCCAGCAGTAGGCAGGGGAACACCGGGGAGCTGTTTTTT. It translates to CASSRQGNTGELFF. V is TRBV25-1 and J is TRBJ2-2; tentatively, D is TRBD1 (5 bases). CDR1 and CDR2 (germline): MGHDK, SYGVNS. The CDR3 extends over 14 amino acids. The V and J ends lost 5 bases and 1 base respectively, with 8 bases between them. The full variable domain, in which reference TRBV25-1 and TRBJ2-2 provide the parts outside the CDR3, is EADIYQTPRYLVIGTGKKITLECSQTMGHDKMYWYQQDPGMELHLIHYSYGVNSTEKGDLSSESTVSRIRTEHFPLTLESARPSHTSQYLCASSRQGNTGELFFGEGSRLTVL.

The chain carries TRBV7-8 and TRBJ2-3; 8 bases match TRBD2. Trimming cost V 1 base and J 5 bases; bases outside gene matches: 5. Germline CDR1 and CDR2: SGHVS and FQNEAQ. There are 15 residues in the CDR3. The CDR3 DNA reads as TGTGCCAGCAGCTTAGGAGGACGGGGGGGAGATACGCAGTATTTT. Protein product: CASSLGGRGGDTQYF. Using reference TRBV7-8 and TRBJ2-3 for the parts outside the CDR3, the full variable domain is GAGVSQSPRYKVAKRGQDVALRCDPISGHVSLFWYQQALGQGPEFLTYFQNEAQLDKSGLPSDRFFAERPEGSVSTLKIQRTQQEDSAVYLCASSLGGRGGDTQYFGPGTRLTVL.

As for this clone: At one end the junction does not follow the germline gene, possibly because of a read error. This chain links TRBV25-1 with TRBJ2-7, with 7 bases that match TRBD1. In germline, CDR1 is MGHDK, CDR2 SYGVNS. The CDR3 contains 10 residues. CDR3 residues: CASSDGTVQF. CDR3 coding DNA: TGTGCCAGCAGTGACGGGACAGTACAGTTC.

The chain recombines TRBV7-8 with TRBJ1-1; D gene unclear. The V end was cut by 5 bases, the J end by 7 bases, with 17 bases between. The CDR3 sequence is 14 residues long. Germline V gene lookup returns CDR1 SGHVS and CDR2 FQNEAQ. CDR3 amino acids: CASSPYGTEFEAFF. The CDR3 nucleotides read TGTGCCAGCAGCCCCTATGGAACAGAATTTGAAGCTTTCTTT.

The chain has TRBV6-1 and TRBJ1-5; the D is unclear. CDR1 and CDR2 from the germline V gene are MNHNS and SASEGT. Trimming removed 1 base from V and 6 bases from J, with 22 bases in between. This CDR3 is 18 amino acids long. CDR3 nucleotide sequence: TGTGCCAGCAGTGAAGGGGCGTTCGGGTTGGGCGGGATTCAGCCCCAGCATTTT. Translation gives CASSEGAFGLGGIQPQHF.

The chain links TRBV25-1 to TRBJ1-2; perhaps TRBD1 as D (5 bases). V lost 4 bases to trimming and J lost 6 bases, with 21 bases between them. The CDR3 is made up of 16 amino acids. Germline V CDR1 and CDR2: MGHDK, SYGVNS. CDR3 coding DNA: TGTGCCAGCAGTGTGGGCGGGGCAGGCTTTACCAATGGCTACACCTTC. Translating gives CASSVGGAGFTNGYTF.

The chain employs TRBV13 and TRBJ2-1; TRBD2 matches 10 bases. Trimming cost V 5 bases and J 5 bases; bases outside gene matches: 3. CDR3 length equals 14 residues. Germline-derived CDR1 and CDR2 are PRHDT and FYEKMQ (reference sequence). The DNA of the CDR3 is TGTGCCAGCAGCCTCGGACTAGCGGACAATGAGCAGTTCTTC. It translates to CASSLGLADNEQFF.

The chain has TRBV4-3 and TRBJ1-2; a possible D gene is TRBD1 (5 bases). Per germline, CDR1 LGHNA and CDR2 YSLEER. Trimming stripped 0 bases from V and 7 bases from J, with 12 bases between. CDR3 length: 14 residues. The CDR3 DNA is TGCGCCAGCAGCCAAGAGGAGGGGATAGGTGGCTACACCTTC. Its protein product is CASSQEEGIGGYTF.